These T cell receptor beta chains were read from a single sample in a study of blood T cell repertoires in COVID-19. Repertoires were generated with immunoSEQ multiplex PCR, while TCRdb's copy carries only in-frame clones and drops some. The repertoire holds around 60,000 clones, 75% to 85% seen once, with 10% to 13% in the top ten. Input material: peripheral blood. The receptors were sampled from a man aged 45-65 years with COVID-19, enrolled during active disease. Each CDR3 is given with its conserved first and last residue. The D gene is left open where the match is weak. Only some rows state a clone size, as once, few, many or a class for expanded clones.

clone size,D gene,V gene,J gene,CDR3 DNA,CDR3 protein
.,.,TRBV5-1,TRBJ2-5,TGCGCCAGTAGACTACAGGAGATACAGGGGACCCAGTACTTC,CASRLQEIQGTQYF
.,.,TRBV3-1/TRBV3-2,TRBJ2-1,TGTGCCAGCAGCCCCGGGACTTATTTAGAGCAGTTCTTC,CASSPGTYLEQFF
.,TRBD1,TRBV7-9,TRBJ1-2,TGTGCCAGCAGCTTAGGGGGACAGGGGGTTGTCTATGGCTACACCTTC,CASSLGGQGVVYGYTF
.,TRBD1,TRBV19,TRBJ2-7,TGTGCCAGTAGTATAGCTCCGGGACAGGGGGGCTACGAGCAGTACTTC,CASSIAPGQGGYEQYF
.,.,TRBV11-3,TRBJ2-2,TGTGCCAGCAGCTTAGACACGGGGTACACCGGGGAGCTGTTTTTT,CASSLDTGYTGELFF
.,.,TRBV6-5,TRBJ2-7,TGTGCCAGCAGTTACTCCCCAGGGGAGCCCGGGGACGAGCAGTACTTC,CASSYSPGEPGDEQYF
many,TRBD2,TRBV4-2,TRBJ2-3,TGTGCCAGCAGCCAAGATCTAGCGGGAGGCACAGATACGCAGTATTTT,CASSQDLAGGTDTQYF
.,.,TRBV9,TRBJ2-2,TGTGCCAGCAGCTCACAGGCCGGGGAGCTGTTTTTT,CASSSQAGELFF
.,TRBD2,TRBV3-1/TRBV3-2,TRBJ2-7,TGTGCCAGCAGCGGTCGGGGGGGGAGAAACGAGCAGTACTTC,CASSGRGGRNEQYF
.,TRBD2,TRBV11-2,TRBJ2-5,TGTGCCAGCAACAGACTAGCGGGGGTACAAGAGACCCAGTACTTC,CASNRLAGVQETQYF